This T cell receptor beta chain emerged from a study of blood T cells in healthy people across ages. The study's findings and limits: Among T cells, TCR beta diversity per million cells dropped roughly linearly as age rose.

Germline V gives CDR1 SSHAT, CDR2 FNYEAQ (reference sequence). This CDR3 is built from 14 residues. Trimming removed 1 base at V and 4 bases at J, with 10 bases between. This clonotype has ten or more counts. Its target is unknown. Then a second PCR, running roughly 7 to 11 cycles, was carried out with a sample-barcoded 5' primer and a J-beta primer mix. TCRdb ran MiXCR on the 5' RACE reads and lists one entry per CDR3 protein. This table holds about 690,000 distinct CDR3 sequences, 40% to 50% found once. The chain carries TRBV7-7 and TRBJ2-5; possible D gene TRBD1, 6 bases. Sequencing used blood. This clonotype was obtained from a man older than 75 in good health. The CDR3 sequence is CASSLGGQIETQYF. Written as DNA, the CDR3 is TGTGCCAGCAGCTTAGGGGGGCAAATAGAGACCCAGTACTTC.